One sample yielded the 3 T cell receptor beta chains listed below, sequenced in a study of cytomegalovirus exposure and HLA in healthy donors. PCR was performed using 60 Vbeta and 13 Jbeta primers. Data came from immunoSEQ multiplex PCR; TCRdb stores just in-frame clones and leaves some out. This table holds about 200,000 clones, around 83% found once. Sequencing was carried out using PBMCs. These receptors all come from a woman aged 18-30 years in good health and CMV-seronegative.

This clone appeared a single time. The gene calls are TRBV7-2 and TRBJ1-1; D is ambiguous. In germline, CDR1 is SGHTA, CDR2 FQGNSA. The V end lost 3 bases, the J end lost 0 bases, and 5 bases lay between the germline ends. The length of the CDR3 is 13 residues. In DNA, the CDR3 is TGTGCCAGCAGCTTCTCCTTGAACACTGAAGCTTTCTTT. It specifies CASSFSLNTEAFF.

The chain recombines TRBV18 with TRBJ2-3; TRBD1 matches at 8 bases. The ends lost 3 bases at V and 1 base at J; junction bases unmatched: 9. Germline V gene lookup returns CDR1 KGHSH and CDR2 LQKENI. The CDR3 totals 17 residues. The CDR3 nucleotides are TGTGCCAGCTCACCTTACTCCGCGGGACAGGGCACAGATACGCAGTATTTT. Its translation: CASSPYSAGQGTDTQYF.

The chain has TRBV27 and TRBJ2-1; 14 nucleotides match TRBD2. The CDR3 is made up of 16 amino acids. V shed 3 bases and J 11 bases; nucleotides not matched to a gene: 9. Germline assignment: CDR1 MNHEY and CDR2 SMNVEV (reference sequence). CDR3 residues: CASSLPGTSGGHQQFF. The CDR3 nucleotides read TGTGCCAGCAGTTTGCCCGGGACTAGCGGGGGCCACCAGCAGTTCTTC.